Each of the 28 T cell receptor beta chains below was sequenced from the same sample in a study of cytomegalovirus exposure and HLA in healthy donors. This PCR relied on a set of 60 Vbeta primers and 13 Jbeta primers. Using immunoSEQ multiplex PCR, the repertoire was profiled, and TCRdb retains in-frame clones only, with some absent. The sample lists some 190,000 clones, 65% to 80% seen once, with about 2.5% in the top ten. Sequencing was performed on PBMCs. The receptor set was obtained from a woman aged 25 to 45 in good health and CMV-seropositive.

This sequence joins TRBV14 and TRBJ1-6, with 9 positions matching TRBD1. This CDR3 region has 14 residues. Germline-derived CDR1 and CDR2 are SGHDN and FVKESK. The V and J ends lost 2 bases and 9 bases, in that order; junction bases with no gene match: 2. The DNA for the CDR3 is TGTGCCAGCAGCCAAAGGGACAGGGTTTCACCCCTCCACTTT. This sequence encodes CASSQRDRVSPLHF.

The rearrangement uses TRBV4-1 and TRBJ1-2, with D possibly TRBD1 on 5 matching bases. Trimming cost V 0 bases and J 3 bases, with 11 bases left between them. This CDR3 has 15 amino acids. CDR1 MGHRA and CDR2 YSYEKL come from the germline V gene. The CDR3 sequence is CASSQEGGTHYGYTF. DNA of the CDR3: TGCGCCAGCAGCCAAGAAGGCGGGACGCACTATGGCTACACCTTC.

This clone has just a few counts. This CDR3 is CASSQNRDPNSPLHF. CDR3 DNA sequence: TGCGCCAGCAGCCAGAACAGGGATCCTAATTCACCCCTCCACTTT. The chain recombines TRBV4-1 with TRBJ1-6; a possible D gene is TRBD1 (6 bases). CDR1 and CDR2 from the germline V gene are MGHRA and YSYEKL. The CDR3 loop spans 15 amino acids. V gave up 3 bases and J gave up 6 bases, with 12 bases separating them.

The chain joins TRBV7-9 to TRBJ1-4; tentative D call: TRBD1 (5 bases). CDR1 and CDR2 (germline): SEHNR, FQNEAQ (reference sequence). CDR3 length: 14 residues. V lost 4 bases to trimming and J lost 8 bases, with 14 bases between them. CDR3 residues: CASSSPGRTEKLFF. CDR3 in DNA: TGTGCCAGCAGCTCTCCCGGGAGGACAGAAAAACTGTTTTTT.

The V gene is TRBV4-1, the J gene TRBJ1-1; no clear D. CDR3 length: 14 residues. Germline lookup yields CDR1 MGHRA and CDR2 YSYEKL. The ends were cut back, 0 bases at V and 5 bases at J, with 10 bases in the middle. In DNA, the CDR3 is TGCGCCAGCAGCCAAGACGGCCGGGGAACTGAAGCTTTCTTT. Protein sequence: CASSQDGRGTEAFF.

The chain is built from TRBV18 and TRBJ1-1; TRBD1 matches 12 bases. The germline V gene encodes CDR1 KGHSH and CDR2 LQKENI. This CDR3 has 16 amino acids. V shed 2 bases and J 5 bases; nucleotides not matched to a gene: 6. Written as DNA, the CDR3 is TGTGCCAGCTCACCATCCCGGGACAGGGGGCTTACTGAAGCTTTCTTT. It specifies CASSPSRDRGLTEAFF.

CDR3 loop: CASSPAGLAGSGETQYF. CDR3 in DNA: TGTGCCAGCAGCCCAGCGGGACTAGCGGGGAGTGGGGAGACCCAGTACTTC. The rearrangement links TRBV7-8 to TRBJ2-5; 13 bases are a match to TRBD2. The CDR3 is 17 residues long. Trimming at V came to 5 bases and at J to 5 bases, leaving 11 bases not matched to a gene. Germline V gene data show CDR1 as SGHVS and CDR2 as FQNEAQ.

The rearrangement uses TRBV2 and TRBJ2-7; D possibly corresponds to TRBD1 (5 bases). Germline V CDR1 and CDR2: SNHLY, FYNNEI. The CDR3 totals 13 residues. V shed 6 bases and J shed 1 base, with 10 bases lying between them. The CDR3 loop is CASSRADSYEQYF. The CDR3 DNA reads TGTGCCAGCAGCAGGGCGGATTCCTACGAGCAGTACTTC. Filled out from reference TRBV2 and TRBJ2-7, the complete variable domain reads EPEVTQTPSHQVTQMGQEVILRCVPISNHLYFYWYRQILGQKVEFLVSFYNNEISEKSEIFDDQFSVERPDGSNFTLKIRSTKLEDSAMYFCASSRADSYEQYFGPGTRLTVT.

The rearrangement links TRBV10-1 to TRBJ1-1; D ambiguous. V was cut by 3 bases and J by 1 base, with 6 bases left in between. The CDR3 length is 13 residues. Per the germline V gene, CDR1 is WNHNN and CDR2 is SYGVQD (reference sequence). The CDR3 DNA is TGCGCCAGCAGTGATTTCAAGAACACTGAAGCTTTCTTT. It translates to CASSDFKNTEAFF.

The V gene is TRBV28, the J gene TRBJ2-5, with 8 bases matching TRBD2. CDR1 is MDHEN, CDR2 SYDVKM, per germline. The length of the CDR3 is 15 residues. The ends lost 4 bases at V and 3 bases at J; junction bases unmatched: 7. CDR3 sequence: CASSYGGAMKETQYF. The CDR3 DNA reads as TGTGCCAGCAGTTACGGGGGGGCCATGAAAGAGACCCAGTACTTC. The full variable domain, with the rest looked up from reference TRBV28 and TRBJ2-5, is DVKVTQSSRYLVKRTGEKVFLECVQDMDHENMFWYRQDPGLGLRLIYFSYDVKMKEKGDIPEGYSVSREKKERFSLILESASTNQTSMYLCASSYGGAMKETQYFGPGTRLLVL.

This clone was counted between two and nine times. This chain links TRBV11-1 with TRBJ1-6, with 9 nucleotides matching TRBD1. The CDR3 consists of 15 residues. Trimming took 2 bases from V and 9 from J; bases not matched to a gene: 5. Germline CDR1 reads SGHAT; CDR2 reads FQDESV (reference sequence). The CDR3 coding sequence is TGTGCCAGCAGCTTACTTCAGACAGGGGGTTCACCCCTCCACTTT. It codes for CASSLLQTGGSPLHF.

For the CDR3, the DNA is TGTGCCAGCAGCCCTTTTCCCAGGGGGCACCGCAATCAGCCCCAGCATTTT. Translating gives CASSPFPRGHRNQPQHF. V is TRBV7-6 and J is TRBJ1-5, with 8 bases aligning to TRBD1. Losses at the gene ends were 5 bases for V and 2 bases for J; bases not matched to a gene: 11. CDR1 and CDR2 from the germline V gene are SGHVS and FNYEAQ. The CDR3 has 17 amino acids.

V and J are TRBV4-3 and TRBJ2-1; TRBD2 agrees at 8 bases. This CDR3 has 15 residues. V gave up 1 base and J gave up 4 bases; unmatched junction bases: 3. Germline CDR1 is LGHNA and CDR2 is YSLEER. The CDR3 sequence is CASSQGAGGYNEQFF. In nucleotides, the CDR3 is TGCGCCAGCAGCCAAGGGGCGGGGGGTTACAATGAGCAGTTCTTC.

This chain's CDR3 is CASSRDTNTGELFF. In nucleotides, the CDR3 is TGTGCCAGCAGCCGGGACACCAACACCGGGGAGCTGTTTTTT. The genes are TRBV7-3 and TRBJ2-2; tentatively, D is TRBD1 (6 bases). V dropped 5 bases and J dropped 2 bases, with 9 bases sitting between them. Germline CDR1 and CDR2: SGHTA and FQGTGA. The CDR3 runs 14 residues.

The chain combines TRBV2 with TRBJ2-5; TRBD2 matches at 11 bases. In germline, CDR1 is SNHLY, CDR2 FYNNEI. The CDR3 spans 18 residues. J gave up 2 bases and V 6 bases, and 14 bases lay outside the gene matches. DNA for the CDR3: TGTGCCAGCAGGGAAAGAACTAGCGGGGGAATCAATCAAGAGACCCAGTACTTC. Translating gives CASRERTSGGINQETQYF.

The chain couples TRBV28 to TRBJ2-1, with D possibly TRBD2 on 6 matching bases. Germline V lookup: CDR1 MDHEN, CDR2 SYDVKM. V lost 3 bases to trimming and J lost 10 bases, with 10 bases between them. This CDR3 comprises 12 residues. The CDR3 here is CASSFSGLEQFF. CDR3 in DNA: TGTGCCAGCAGTTTTTCTGGACTAGAGCAGTTCTTC.

This sequence joins TRBV19 and TRBJ2-7; 10 nucleotides line up with TRBD1. There are 13 residues in the CDR3. Trimming removed 7 bases from V and 8 bases from J; junction bases left unmatched: 8. Germline V lookup: CDR1 LNHDA, CDR2 SQIVND (reference sequence). CDR3 sequence (DNA): TGTGCCAGTAAGAGGGACAGGGGAGCGCAGCAGTACTTC. Its protein is CASKRDRGAQQYF.

V gene TRBV5-4 combines with J gene TRBJ2-4, with TRBD1 matching 10 bases. The CDR3 spans 16 residues. V was clipped by 4 bases and J by 7 bases; unmatched bases: 11. Per germline, CDR1 SGHNT and CDR2 YYREEE (reference sequence). As DNA, the CDR3 is TGTGCCAGCAGCCTTCCTTCGACAGGGGGCCGCAACATTCAGTACTTC. This encodes CASSLPSTGGRNIQYF.

The genes are TRBV27 and TRBJ1-3; 7 bases are a match to TRBD1. The ends lost 5 bases at V and 3 bases at J; junction bases unmatched: 10. CDR3 length: 16 residues. The germline V gene encodes CDR1 MNHEY and CDR2 SMNVEV (reference sequence). The CDR3 spells CASSRTGASFGNTIYF. The DNA for the CDR3 is TGTGCCAGCAGTCGGACAGGAGCCTCATTTGGAAACACCATATATTTT.

The DNA for the CDR3 is TGTGCCATCAGCCTCCAGGGCGCCGGAAACACCATATATTTT. It specifies CAISLQGAGNTIYF. The chain couples TRBV10-3 to TRBJ1-3; tentative D call: TRBD1 (5 bases). Germline-derived CDR1 and CDR2 are ENHRY and SYGVKD. V gave up 6 bases and J gave up 4 bases, with 13 bases separating them. The CDR3 totals 14 residues.

Turning to this clone: At the DNA level, this CDR3 is encoded by other sequences in the same sample as well. Written as DNA, the CDR3 is TGTGCCAGCAGCCCTGGGGGGACAGGGCTCTATAATTCACCCCTCCACTTT. It yields the protein CASSPGGTGLYNSPLHF. V gene TRBV5-6 combines with J gene TRBJ1-6; 9 bases match TRBD1. The junction had 8 bases not matched to a gene; V was cut back by 4 bases and J by 3 bases. The V gene's germline CDR1 is SGHDT and CDR2 YYEEEE. This CDR3 has 17 residues.

The chain carries TRBV19 and TRBJ1-5; 10 nucleotides line up with TRBD1. The germline V gene has CDR1 LNHDA and CDR2 SQIVND (reference sequence). The CDR3 covers 14 residues. Trimming removed 3 bases from V and 7 bases from J; junction bases left unmatched: 3. In nucleotides, the CDR3 is TGTGCCAGTAGTATGACAGGGGGCCGACAGCCCCAGCATTTT. The encoded protein is CASSMTGGRQPQHF.

This clone was observed a single time. The chain couples TRBV10-1 to TRBJ2-1, with 13 bases that match TRBD2. V lost 3 bases to trimming and J lost 5 bases; unmatched junction nucleotides: 1. Germline V gene sequence: CDR1 WNHNN, CDR2 SYGVQD (reference sequence). CDR3 length: 15 residues. CDR3 sequence (DNA): TGCGCCAGCAGTGATGGACTAGCGGGGGACAATGAGCAGTTCTTC. Its translation is CASSDGLAGDNEQFF.

This chain uses TRBV4-2 with TRBJ1-3; possibly TRBD1 for D (5 bases). The CDR3 totals 15 residues. The ends were cut back, 0 bases at V and 1 base at J, with 7 bases in the middle. From germline, CDR1 is LGHNA and CDR2 YNFKEQ. The CDR3 coding sequence is TGTGCCAGCAGCCAAGAGGAGGGGTCTGGAAACACCATATATTTT. Its translation is CASSQEEGSGNTIYF.

V and J are TRBV19 and TRBJ2-5; maybe TRBD1 (6 bases). CDR1 LNHDA and CDR2 SQIVND come from the germline V gene (reference sequence). V gave up 10 bases and J gave up 1 base, with 13 bases separating them. The CDR3 length is 13 residues. The DNA of the CDR3 is TGTGCCACCTCTGACAGGACCCAAGAGACCCAGTACTTC. Protein product: CATSDRTQETQYF.

The chain employs TRBV12-5 and TRBJ2-3; D is ambiguous. The CDR3 consists of 13 residues. V was cut by 3 bases and J by 4 bases, with 8 bases left in between. Germline V gives CDR1 LGHNT, CDR2 FRNRAP. DNA of the CDR3: TGTGCTAGTGGTTTTCGCGTCGCAGATACGCAGTATTTT. Translating gives CASGFRVADTQYF.

The genes are TRBV7-2 and TRBJ1-3, with a tentative D call TRBD1 (5 bases). Trimming took off 5 bases at V and 0 bases at J, with 11 bases between the two ends. This CDR3 spans 15 amino acids. Germline assignment: CDR1 SGHTA and CDR2 FQGNSA. Written as DNA, the CDR3 is TGTGCCAGCAGCCCCCGGCAGGGCTCTGGAAACACCATATATTTT. Protein: CASSPRQGSGNTIYF.

The J gene is TRBJ2-4, the V gene TRBV14; 7 bases are a match to TRBD2. Germline V gene data show CDR1 as SGHDN and CDR2 as FVKESK. V was clipped by 2 bases and J by 0 bases; unmatched bases: 7. This CDR3 region has 17 residues. In DNA form, the CDR3 reads TGTGCCAGCAGCCAACTTCAGACTAGCTTAGCCAAAAACATTCAGTACTTC. Residues: CASSQLQTSLAKNIQYF.